Following are 3 T cell receptor beta chains from one sample sequenced in a study of blood T cell repertoires in COVID-19. Assay: immunoSEQ multiplex PCR; the TCRdb copy retains only in-frame clones and omits some. The sample yields 65,000 to 100,000 clones, about 84% seen once. What was sequenced was peripheral blood. The receptors here all came from a human donor in a cohort sampled during active COVID-19.

Concerning this clone itself: Relative to the germline gene, one junction end is altered; a read error may explain this. This rearrangement joins TRBV5-1 to TRBJ2-5; possibly TRBD1 for D (6 bases). CDR3 length equals 14 residues. CDR1 is SGHRS, CDR2 YFSETQ, per germline. The CDR3 protein is CVSSSTGTKETQYF. Here the CDR3 DNA reads TGCGTCAGCAGCTCTACAGGGACGAAAGAGACCCAGTACTTC.

J is TRBJ1-6 and V is TRBV6-5; 9 nucleotides line up with TRBD1. In germline, CDR1 is MNHEY, CDR2 SVGAGI. The CDR3 has 13 amino acids. V lost 6 bases, J lost 13 bases, and 7 bases stayed unmatched. The CDR3 loop is CASRSQGAAPLHF. The CDR3 DNA is TGTGCCAGCAGGTCACAGGGGGCCGCGCCCCTCCACTTT.

V usage is TRBV7-3 and J usage is TRBJ1-1; 9 bases are a match to TRBD1. Germline lookup yields CDR1 SGHTA and CDR2 FQGTGA. The CDR3 contains 14 residues. The trim removed 5 bases at V and 5 bases at J, leaving 6 bases unmatched. The CDR3 loop is CASSPGQGRTEAFF. In nucleotides, the CDR3 is TGTGCCAGCAGCCCGGGACAGGGAAGGACTGAAGCTTTCTTT.